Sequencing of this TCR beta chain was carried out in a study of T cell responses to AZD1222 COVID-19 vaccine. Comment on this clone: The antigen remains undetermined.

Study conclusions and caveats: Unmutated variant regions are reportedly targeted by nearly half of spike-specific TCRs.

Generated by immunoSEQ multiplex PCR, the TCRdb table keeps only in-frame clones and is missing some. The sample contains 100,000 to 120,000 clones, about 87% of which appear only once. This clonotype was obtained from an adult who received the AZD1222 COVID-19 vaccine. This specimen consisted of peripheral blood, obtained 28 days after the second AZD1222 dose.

CDR3 sequence (DNA): TGTGCCAGTTCCGGGACAGGGTATTCACCCCTCCACTTT. This gives the protein CASSGTGYSPLHF. This chain links TRBV28 with TRBJ1-6; 9 bases agree with TRBD1. J gave up 8 bases and V 9 bases, and 5 bases lay outside the gene matches. Germline V gene data show CDR1 as MDHEN and CDR2 as SYDVKM. The CDR3 length is 13 residues. Complete variable domain (other parts from reference TRBV28 and TRBJ1-6): DVKVTQSSRYLVKRTGEKVFLECVQDMDHENMFWYRQDPGLGLRLIYFSYDVKMKEKGDIPEGYSVSREKKERFSLILESASTNQTSMYLCASSGTGYSPLHFGNGTRLTVT.